What follows describes a single TCR beta chain. The data were produced by immunoSEQ multiplex PCR, yet TCRdb's version contains in-frame clones alone and is incomplete. The data hold 270,000 or so clones, with roughly nine tenths observed a single time. CDR1 is LNHDA and CDR2 is SQIVND in the germline V gene (reference sequence). Trimming at V came to 2 bases and at J to 1 base, leaving 13 bases not matched to a gene. CDR3 size: 18 residues. These data come from a study of blood T cell repertoires in COVID-19. Followed longitudinally, the Seattle patients had been enrolled during active infection. Input material: peripheral blood. The chain employs TRBV19 and TRBJ1-1; 7 nucleotides align to TRBD1. The source is a woman under 40 with COVID-19, enrolled during active disease. This CDR3 reads CASSIRQQGNGRNTEAFF. The CDR3 DNA reads as TGTGCCAGTAGTATACGGCAACAGGGGAATGGAAGGAACACTGAAGCTTTCTTT. Using reference TRBV19 and TRBJ1-1 for the parts outside the CDR3, the full variable domain is DGGITQSPKYLFRKEGQNVTLSCEQNLNHDAMYWYRQDPGQGLRLIYYSQIVNDFQKGDIAEGYSVSREKKESFPLTVTSAQKNPTAFYLCASSIRQQGNGRNTEAFFGQGTRLTVV.